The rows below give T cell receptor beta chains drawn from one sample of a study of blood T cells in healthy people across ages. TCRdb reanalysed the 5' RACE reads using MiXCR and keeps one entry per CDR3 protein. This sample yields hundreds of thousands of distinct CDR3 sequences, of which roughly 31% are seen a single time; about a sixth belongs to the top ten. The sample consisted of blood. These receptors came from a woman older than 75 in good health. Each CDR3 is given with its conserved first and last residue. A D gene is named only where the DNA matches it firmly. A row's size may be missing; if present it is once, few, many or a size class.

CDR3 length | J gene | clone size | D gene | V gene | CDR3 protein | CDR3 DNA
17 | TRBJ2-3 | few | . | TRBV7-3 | CASSLLGGAGGTDTQYF | TGTGCCAGCAGCTTATTGGGGGGGGCTGGGGGCACAGATACGCAGTATTTT
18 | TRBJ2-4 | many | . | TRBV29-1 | CSVRTSPLGLLAKNIQYF | TGCAGCGTTCGGACCTCACCACTAGGACTGCTAGCCAAAAACATTCAGTACTTC
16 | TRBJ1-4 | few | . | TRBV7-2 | CASSQFGQTTNEKLFF | TGTGCCAGCAGCCAATTCGGACAGACAACTAATGAAAAACTGTTTTTT
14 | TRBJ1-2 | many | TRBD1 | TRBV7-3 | CASSSGTGNYGYTF | TGTGCCAGCAGCAGCGGGACAGGGAACTATGGCTACACCTTC
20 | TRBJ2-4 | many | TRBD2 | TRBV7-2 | CASSPRLGGLAVEAKNIQYF | TGTGCCAGCAGCCCCCGGTTAGGGGGACTAGCGGTTGAGGCCAAAAACATTCAGTACTTC
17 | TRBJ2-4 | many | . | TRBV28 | CASSLAWRGQAKNIQYF | TGTGCCAGCAGTTTAGCTTGGCGGGGTCAAGCCAAAAACATTCAGTACTTC
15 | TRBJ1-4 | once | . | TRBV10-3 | CAVSQGLPTNEKLFF | TGTGCCGTCAGCCAGGGGTTGCCAACTAATGAAAAACTGTTTTTT
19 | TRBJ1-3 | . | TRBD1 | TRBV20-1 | CSAEHRGQGASSSGNTIYF | TGCAGTGCTGAACACCGGGGACAGGGTGCTTCGAGCTCTGGAAACACCATATATTTT
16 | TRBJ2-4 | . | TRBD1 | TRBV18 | CASSPNFDRVGNIQYF | TGTGCCAGCTCACCGAACTTCGACAGGGTTGGAAACATTCAGTACTTC
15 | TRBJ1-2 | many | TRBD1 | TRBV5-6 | CASSLALGTGEAYTF | TGTGCCAGCAGCTTGGCGCTCGGGACAGGGGAGGCCTACACCTTC
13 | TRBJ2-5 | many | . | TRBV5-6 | CASSFDDEGTQYF | TGTGCCAGCAGCTTTGACGATGAGGGGACCCAGTACTTC
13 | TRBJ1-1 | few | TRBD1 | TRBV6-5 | CASSRGTGVEAFF | TGTGCCAGCAGTCGCGGGACAGGGGTTGAAGCTTTCTTT
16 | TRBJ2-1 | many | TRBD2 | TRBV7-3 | CASSLDNAGGRNEQFF | TGTGCCAGCAGCTTAGACAATGCGGGGGGGCGAAATGAGCAGTTCTTC
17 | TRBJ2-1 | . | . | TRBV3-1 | CASSQDDGNRLMDEKFF | TGTGCCAGCAGCCAAGATGACGGGAATAGGCTGATGGATGAGAAGTTCTTC
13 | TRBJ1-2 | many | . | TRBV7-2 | CASSLSVNYGYTF | TGTGCCAGCAGCTTATCTGTTAACTATGGCTACACCTTC
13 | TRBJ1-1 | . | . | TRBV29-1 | CNVGGQLNTEAFF | TGCAACGTTGGTGGACAGCTAAACACTGAAGCTTTCTTT
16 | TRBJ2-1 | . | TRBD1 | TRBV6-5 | CARSTPPGQGLQEQFF | TGTGCCCGCAGTACTCCCCCAGGACAGGGATTGCAAGAGCAGTTCTTC
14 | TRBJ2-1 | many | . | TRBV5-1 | CASSFKAADNEQFF | TGCGCCAGCAGCTTTAAAGCGGCTGACAATGAGCAGTTCTTC
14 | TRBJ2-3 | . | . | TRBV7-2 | CASSSLGGQDTQYF | TGTGCCAGCAGCTCCCTGGGGGGGCAAGATACGCAGTATTTT
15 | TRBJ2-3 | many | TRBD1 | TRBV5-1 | CASSLRTGTADTQYF | TGCGCCAGCAGCCTACGGACAGGGACGGCAGATACGCAGTATTTT
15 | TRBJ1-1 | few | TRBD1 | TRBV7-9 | CASSAGDRRNTEAFF | TGTGCCAGCAGCGCAGGGGACAGGAGGAACACTGAAGCTTTCTTT
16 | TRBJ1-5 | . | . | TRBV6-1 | CASSVAGSLGNQPQHF | TGTGCCAGCAGTGTCGCGGGATCCTTGGGTAATCAGCCCCAGCATTTT
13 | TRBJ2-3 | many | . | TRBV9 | CASSVEAREAQYF | TGTGCCAGCAGCGTAGAGGCCAGGGAGGCGCAGTATTTT
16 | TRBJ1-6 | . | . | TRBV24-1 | CATSDLKQAGSSPLHF | TGTGCCACCAGTGATTTGAAACAGGCGGGAAGTTCACCCCTCCACTTT
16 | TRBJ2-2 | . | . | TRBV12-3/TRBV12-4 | CASSLFPRGSTGELFF | TGTGCCAGCAGCCTTTTCCCCCGGGGTTCCACCGGGGAGCTGTTTTTT
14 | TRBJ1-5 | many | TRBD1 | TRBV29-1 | CSVQDRGLSQPQHF | TGCAGCGTCCAAGACAGGGGGCTTAGTCAGCCCCAGCATTTT
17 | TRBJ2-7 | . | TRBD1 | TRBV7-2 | CASSLWGGTGKIYEQYF | TGTGCCAGCAGCTTATGGGGGGGGACAGGGAAGATTTACGAGCAGTACTTC
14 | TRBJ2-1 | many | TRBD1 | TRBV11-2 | CASSRDRGYNEQFF | TGCGCCAGCAGCCGGGACAGGGGTTACAATGAGCAGTTCTTC
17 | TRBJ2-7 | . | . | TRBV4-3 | CASSQTIPRHIPYEQYF | TGCGCCAGCAGCCAAACCATTCCCAGACATATCCCCTACGAGCAGTACTTC
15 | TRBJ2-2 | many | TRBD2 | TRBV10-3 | CAIRGTSGGSGELFF | TGTGCCATCAGAGGGACTAGCGGGGGGTCCGGGGAGCTGTTTTTT
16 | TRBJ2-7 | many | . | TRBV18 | CASSPPVASGAGEQYF | TGTGCCAGCTCACCACCGGTGGCCTCCGGGGCCGGCGAGCAGTACTTC
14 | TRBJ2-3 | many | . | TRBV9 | CASSVEHRLDTQYF | TGTGCCAGCAGCGTAGAACACCGGCTGGATACGCAGTATTTT
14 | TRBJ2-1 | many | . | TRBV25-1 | CASSDPGTSNEQFF | TGTGCCAGCAGTGACCCCGGGACTTCAAATGAGCAGTTCTTC
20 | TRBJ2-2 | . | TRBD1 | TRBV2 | CASSEFRDRLQSESTGELFF | TGTGCCAGCAGTGAATTCCGGGACAGGCTTCAGAGTGAGAGCACCGGGGAGCTGTTTTTT
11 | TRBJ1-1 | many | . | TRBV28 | CATRSRPEAFF | TGTGCCACCCGAAGCCGCCCTGAAGCTTTCTTT
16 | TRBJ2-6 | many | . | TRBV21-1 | CASSKSAYSGANVLTF | TGTGCCAGCAGCAAATCCGCATACTCTGGGGCCAACGTCCTGACTTTC
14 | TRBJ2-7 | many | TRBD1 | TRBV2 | CASRQTGHSYEQYF | TGTGCCAGCAGACAGACAGGGCACTCCTACGAGCAGTACTTC
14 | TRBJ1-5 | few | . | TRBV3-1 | CASSPEGGHQPQHF | TGTGCCAGCAGCCCCGAGGGGGGGCACCAGCCCCAGCATTTT
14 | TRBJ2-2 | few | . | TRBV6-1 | CASSAGPNTGELFF | TGTGCCAGCAGTGCTGGTCCTAACACCGGGGAGCTGTTTTTT
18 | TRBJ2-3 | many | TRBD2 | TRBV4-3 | CASSQQPTTSAGWNTQYF | TGCGCCAGCAGCCAACAACCCACGACTAGCGCTGGATGGAATACGCAGTATTTT
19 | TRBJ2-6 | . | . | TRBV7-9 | CASSFHGRGWAPGANVLTF | TGTGCCAGCAGCTTCCACGGTCGGGGGTGGGCGCCCGGGGCCAACGTCCTGACTTTC
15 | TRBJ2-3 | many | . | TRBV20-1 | CSAWGGGGAPDTQYF | TGCAGTGCCTGGGGTGGAGGGGGGGCCCCAGATACGCAGTATTTT
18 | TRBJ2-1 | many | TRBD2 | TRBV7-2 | CASSPRTSGGSSYNEQFF | TGTGCCAGCAGCCCACGGACTAGCGGGGGGTCCTCCTACAATGAGCAGTTCTTC
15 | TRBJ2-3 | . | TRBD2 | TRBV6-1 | CASSQGAGPTDTQYF | TGTGCCAGCAGCCAGGGAGCGGGGCCCACAGATACGCAGTATTTT
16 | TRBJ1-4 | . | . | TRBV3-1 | CASSQGIGGRNEKLFF | TGTGCCAGCAGCCAAGGAATCGGGGGGCGAAATGAAAAACTGTTTTTT